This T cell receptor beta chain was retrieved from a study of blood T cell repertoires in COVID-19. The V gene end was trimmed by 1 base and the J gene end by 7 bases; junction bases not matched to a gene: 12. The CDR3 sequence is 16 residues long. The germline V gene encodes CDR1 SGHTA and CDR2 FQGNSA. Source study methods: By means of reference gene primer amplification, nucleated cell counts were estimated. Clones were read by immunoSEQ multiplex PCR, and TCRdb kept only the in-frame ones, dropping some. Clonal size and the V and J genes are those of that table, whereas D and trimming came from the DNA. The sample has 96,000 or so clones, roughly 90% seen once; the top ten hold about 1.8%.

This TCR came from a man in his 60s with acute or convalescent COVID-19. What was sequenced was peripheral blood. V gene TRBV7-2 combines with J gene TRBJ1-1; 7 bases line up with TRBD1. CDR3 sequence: CASSLVALRQGGEAFF. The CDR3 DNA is TGTGCCAGCAGCTTAGTAGCGTTGAGACAGGGTGGTGAAGCTTTCTTT.